The following is a TCR beta chain sequence with its context. This sample is part of a study of blood T cell repertoires in COVID-19. About the research overall: Sources were T cells, B-cell-depleted T cells, or PBMCs; the material itself was cDNA or gDNA.

V was cut by 2 bases and J by 0 bases, with 4 bases left in between. Looked up from germline, CDR1 is ENHRY and CDR2 is SYGVKD. This CDR3 is built from 13 residues. How the authors handled the data: The authors estimated nucleated cell counts from reference gene primer amplification. Generated by immunoSEQ multiplex PCR, the TCRdb table keeps only in-frame clones and is missing some. D and trimming come from the DNA, and the V and J calls and clone size come from that table. The sample comprises about 140,000 clones, 70% to 90% of which are singletons, and about 5% rests with the top ten. The sequence came from a human donor in a cohort sampled during active COVID-19. The J gene is TRBJ1-2, the V gene TRBV10-3, with no clear D. Source material: peripheral blood. In DNA form, the CDR3 reads TGTGCCATCAGTGAGACAGCTAACTATGGCTACACCTTC. This codes for CAISETANYGYTF.